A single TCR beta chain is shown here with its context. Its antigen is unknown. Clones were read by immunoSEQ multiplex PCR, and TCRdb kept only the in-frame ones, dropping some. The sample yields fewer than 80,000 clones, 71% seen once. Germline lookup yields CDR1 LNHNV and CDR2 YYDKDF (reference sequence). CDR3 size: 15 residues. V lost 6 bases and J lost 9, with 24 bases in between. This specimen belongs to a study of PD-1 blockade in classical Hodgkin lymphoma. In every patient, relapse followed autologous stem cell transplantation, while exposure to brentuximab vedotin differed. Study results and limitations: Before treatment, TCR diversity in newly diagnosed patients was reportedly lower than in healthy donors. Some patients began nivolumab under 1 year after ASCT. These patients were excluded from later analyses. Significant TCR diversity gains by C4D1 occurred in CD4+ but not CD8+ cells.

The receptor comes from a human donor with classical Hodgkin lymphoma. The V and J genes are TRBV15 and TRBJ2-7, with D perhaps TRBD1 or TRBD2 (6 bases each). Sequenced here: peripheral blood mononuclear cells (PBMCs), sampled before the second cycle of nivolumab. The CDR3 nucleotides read TGTGCCACCAGTCACCCCCCGCCGTCACAGGGAGGGCAGTACTTC. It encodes CATSHPPPSQGGQYF. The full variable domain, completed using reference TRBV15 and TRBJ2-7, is DAMVIQNPRYQVTQFGKPVTLSCSQTLNHNVMYWYQQKSSQAPKLLFHYYDKDFNNEADTPDNFQSRRPNTSFCFLDIRSPGLGDTAMYLCATSHPPPSQGGQYFGPGTRLTVT.